Below are 4 T cell receptor beta chains sequenced from a single sample in a study of beta chain features in type 1 diabetes (dated by TCRdb to the late 2010s). The investigation overall reported the following: A moderate but significant shortening of TCRB CDR3 length was observed in type 1 diabetes patients in all four CD4+ subsets.

The library came from the immunoSEQ multiplex PCR assay. The High Capacity cDNA Reverse Transcription Kit was used to reverse transcribe all of the isolated RNA, meaning that expressed TCRB transcripts were what got sequenced. The source is immuneACCESS, and TCRdb retained only in-frame sequences with V and J called. Part of the clones is not carried over; for the studies checked, unresolved V genes explain less than half of this, and the remainder is unexplained. Here the sample has approximately 140,000 clones; 9% occur a single time. Jointly, the top ten make up about 0.7% of the sample. These receptors have no known antigen. Sequences were obtained from central memory CD4+ T cells from blood. These receptors all come from a man aged 30-40 years with type 1 diabetes.

J is TRBJ2-1 and V is TRBV10-3; the match to TRBD2 covers 10 bases. V trimming: 11 bases; J trimming: 5 bases; junction bases outside the gene matches: 9. This CDR3 is 14 amino acids long. CDR1 and CDR2 (germline): ENHRY, SYGVKD. The CDR3 DNA reads TGTGCCGCCCGCCCAAGCGGGGGGGACAATGAGCAGTTCTTC. It yields the protein CAARPSGGDNEQFF.

The chain recombines TRBV9 with TRBJ2-1; 8 bases fit TRBD2. The CDR3 totals 13 residues. The germline gives CDR1 SGDLS, CDR2 YYNGEE. V shed 7 bases, J shed 5 bases, and the junction held 5 bases outside the gene matches. This chain's CDR3 is CASGGGQNNEQFF. Here the CDR3 DNA reads TGTGCCAGCGGCGGGGGGCAGAACAATGAGCAGTTCTTC. Full variable domain (missing parts from reference TRBV9 and TRBJ2-1): DSGVTQTPKHLITATGQRVTLRCSPRSGDLSVYWYQQSLDQGLQFLIQYYNGEERAKGNILERFSAQQFPDLHSELNLSSLELGDSALYFCASGGGQNNEQFFGPGTRLTVL.

This chain connects TRBV5-1 to TRBJ1-1, with 7 bases matching TRBD1. The CDR3 consists of 14 residues. Germline assignment: CDR1 SGHRS and CDR2 YFSETQ. With 4 bases clipped from V and 1 base from J, the junction kept 4 bases outside the gene matches. The CDR3 coding sequence is TGCGCCAGCAGCCCGGGACAGTGGAACACTGAAGCTTTCTTT. Translation: CASSPGQWNTEAFF.

The chain employs TRBV7-2 and TRBJ2-3, with TRBD2 matching over 9 bases. V shed 8 bases, J shed 3 bases, and the junction held 12 bases outside the gene matches. The CDR3 totals 16 residues. The germline gives CDR1 SGHTA, CDR2 FQGNSA. The CDR3: CASSFTLAGFTDTQYF. CDR3 sequence (DNA): TGTGCCAGCTCCTTTACGCTAGCGGGGTTTACAGATACGCAGTATTTT. The full variable domain, in which reference TRBV7-2 and TRBJ2-3 provide the parts outside the CDR3, is GAGVSQSPSNKVTEKGKDVELRCDPISGHTALYWYRQSLGQGLEFLIYFQGNSAPDKSGLPSDRFSAERTGGSVSTLTIQRTQQEDSAVYLCASSFTLAGFTDTQYFGPGTRLTVL.